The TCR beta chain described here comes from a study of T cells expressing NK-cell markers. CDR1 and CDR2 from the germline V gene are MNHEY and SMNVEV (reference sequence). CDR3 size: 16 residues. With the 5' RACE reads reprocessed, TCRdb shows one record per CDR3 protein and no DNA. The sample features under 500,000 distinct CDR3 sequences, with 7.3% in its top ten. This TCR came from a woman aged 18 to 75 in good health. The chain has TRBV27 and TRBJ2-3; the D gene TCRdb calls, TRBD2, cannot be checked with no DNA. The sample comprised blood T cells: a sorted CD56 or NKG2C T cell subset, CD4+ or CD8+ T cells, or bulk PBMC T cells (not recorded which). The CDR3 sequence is CASSLILASGGDTQYF.